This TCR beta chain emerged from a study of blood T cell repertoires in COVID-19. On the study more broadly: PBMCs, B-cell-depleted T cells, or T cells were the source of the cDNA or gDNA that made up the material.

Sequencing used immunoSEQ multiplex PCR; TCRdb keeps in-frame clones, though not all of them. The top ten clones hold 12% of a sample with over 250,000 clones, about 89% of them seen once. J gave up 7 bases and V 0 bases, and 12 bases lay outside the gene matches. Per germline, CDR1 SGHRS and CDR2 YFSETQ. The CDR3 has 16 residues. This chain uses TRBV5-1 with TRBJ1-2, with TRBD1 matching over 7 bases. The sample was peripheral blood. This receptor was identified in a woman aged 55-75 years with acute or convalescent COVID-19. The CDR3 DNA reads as TGCGCCAGCAGCTTGGCCCGGACAGGCCGGGCCGGTGGCTACACCTTC. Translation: CASSLARTGRAGGYTF. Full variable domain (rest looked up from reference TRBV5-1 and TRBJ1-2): KAGVTQTPRYLIKTRGQQVTLSCSPISGHRSVSWYQQTPGQGLQFLFEYFSETQRNKGNFPGRFSGRQFSNSRSEMNVSTLELGDSALYLCASSLARTGRAGGYTFGSGTRLTVV.